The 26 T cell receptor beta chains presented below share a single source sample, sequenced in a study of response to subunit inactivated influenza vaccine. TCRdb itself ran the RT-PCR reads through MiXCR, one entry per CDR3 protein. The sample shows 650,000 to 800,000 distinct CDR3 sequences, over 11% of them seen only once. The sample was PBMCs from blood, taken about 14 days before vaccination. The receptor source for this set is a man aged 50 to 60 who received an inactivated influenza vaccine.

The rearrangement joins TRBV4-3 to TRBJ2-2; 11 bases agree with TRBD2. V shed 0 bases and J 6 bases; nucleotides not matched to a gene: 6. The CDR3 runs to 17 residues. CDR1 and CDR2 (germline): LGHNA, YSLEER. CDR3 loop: CASSQDRFSGGAGELFF. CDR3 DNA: TGCGCCAGCAGCCAAGATCGGTTTAGCGGGGGGGCCGGGGAGCTGTTTTTT.

The CDR3 DNA reads TGCGCCAGCAGCTTTTTTGGGACTAGCGGGAGAGATGAGCAGTTCTTC. Translated, it gives CASSFFGTSGRDEQFF. The chain employs TRBV5-1 and TRBJ2-1; 14 nucleotides line up with TRBD2. Trimming removed 2 bases from V and 8 bases from J; junction bases left unmatched: 6. Germline-derived CDR1 and CDR2 are SGHRS and YFSETQ. This CDR3 is built from 16 residues.

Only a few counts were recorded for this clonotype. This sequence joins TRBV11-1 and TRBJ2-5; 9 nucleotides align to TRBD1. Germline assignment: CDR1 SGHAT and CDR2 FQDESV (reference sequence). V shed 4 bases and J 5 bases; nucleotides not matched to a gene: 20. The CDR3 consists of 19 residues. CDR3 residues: CASSSTAGQGYSIYETQYF. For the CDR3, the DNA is TGTGCCAGCAGCTCCACCGCTGGACAGGGGTATAGTATTTATGAGACCCAGTACTTC. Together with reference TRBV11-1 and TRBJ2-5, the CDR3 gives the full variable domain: EAEVAQSPRYKITEKSQAVAFWCDPISGHATLYWYRQILGQGPELLVQFQDESVVDDSQLPKDRFSAERLKGVDSTLKIQPAELGDSAMYLCASSSTAGQGYSIYETQYFGPGTRLLVL.

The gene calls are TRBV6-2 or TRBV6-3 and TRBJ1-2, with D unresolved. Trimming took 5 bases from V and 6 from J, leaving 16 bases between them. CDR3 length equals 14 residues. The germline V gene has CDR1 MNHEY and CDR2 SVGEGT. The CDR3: CASSQQIRGNGYTF. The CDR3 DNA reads TGTGCCAGCAGTCAACAGATTAGAGGGAATGGCTACACCTTC.

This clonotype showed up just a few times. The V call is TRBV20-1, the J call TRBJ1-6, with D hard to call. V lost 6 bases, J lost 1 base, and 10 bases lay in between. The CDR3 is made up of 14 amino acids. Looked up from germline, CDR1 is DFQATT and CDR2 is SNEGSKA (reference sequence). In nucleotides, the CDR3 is TGCAGTGCCCCCCCCTCTTCCTATAATTCACCCCTCCACTTT. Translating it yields CSAPPSSYNSPLHF.

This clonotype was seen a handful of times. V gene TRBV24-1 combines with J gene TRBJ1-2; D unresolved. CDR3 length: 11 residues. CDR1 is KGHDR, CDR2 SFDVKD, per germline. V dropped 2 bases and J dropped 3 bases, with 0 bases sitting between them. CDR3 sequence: CATSDYYGYTF. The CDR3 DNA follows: TGTGCCACCAGTGATTACTATGGCTACACCTTC.

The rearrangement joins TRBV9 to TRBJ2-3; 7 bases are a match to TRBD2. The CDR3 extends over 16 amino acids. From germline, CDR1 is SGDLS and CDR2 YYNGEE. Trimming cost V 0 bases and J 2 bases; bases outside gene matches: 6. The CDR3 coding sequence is TGTGCCAGCAGCGTAGGTAGCGGGCGCTACACAGATACGCAGTATTTT. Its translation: CASSVGSGRYTDTQYF.

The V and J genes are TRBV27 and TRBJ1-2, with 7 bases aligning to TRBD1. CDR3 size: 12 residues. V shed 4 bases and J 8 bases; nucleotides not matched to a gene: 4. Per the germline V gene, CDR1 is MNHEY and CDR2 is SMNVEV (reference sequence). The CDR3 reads CASSSTGKGYTF. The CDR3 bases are TGTGCCAGCAGTTCGACAGGGAAAGGCTACACCTTC.

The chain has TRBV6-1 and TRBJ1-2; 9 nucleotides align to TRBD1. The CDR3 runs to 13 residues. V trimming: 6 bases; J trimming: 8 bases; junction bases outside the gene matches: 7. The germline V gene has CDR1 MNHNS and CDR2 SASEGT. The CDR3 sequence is CASSPDRGLGYTF. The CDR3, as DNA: TGTGCCAGCAGCCCGGACAGGGGCCTCGGCTACACCTTC.

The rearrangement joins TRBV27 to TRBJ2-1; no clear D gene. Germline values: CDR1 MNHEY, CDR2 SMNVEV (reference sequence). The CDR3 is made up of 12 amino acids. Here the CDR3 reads CTIGGPYNEQFF. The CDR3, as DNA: TGTACCATAGGCGGCCCCTACAATGAGCAGTTCTTC.

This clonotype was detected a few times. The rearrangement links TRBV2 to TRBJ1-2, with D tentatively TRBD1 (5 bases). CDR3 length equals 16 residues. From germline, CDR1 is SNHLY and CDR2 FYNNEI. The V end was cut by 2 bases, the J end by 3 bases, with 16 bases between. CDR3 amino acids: CASSEYPGQNYYGYTF. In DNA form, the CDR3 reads TGTGCCAGCAGTGAATACCCGGGGCAGAATTACTATGGCTACACCTTC.

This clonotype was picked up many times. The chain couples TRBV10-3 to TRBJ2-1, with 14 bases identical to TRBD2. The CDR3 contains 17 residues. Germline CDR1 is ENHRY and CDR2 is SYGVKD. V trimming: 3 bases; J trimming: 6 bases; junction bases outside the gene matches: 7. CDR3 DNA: TGTGCCATCAGTGAACACGCCGGGACTAGCGGGAGCAATGAGCAGTTCTTC. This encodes CAISEHAGTSGSNEQFF.

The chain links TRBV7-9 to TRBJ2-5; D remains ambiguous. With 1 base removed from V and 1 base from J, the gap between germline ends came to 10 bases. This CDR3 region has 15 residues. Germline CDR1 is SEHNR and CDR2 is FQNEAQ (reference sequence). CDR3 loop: CASSLEGLTQETQYF. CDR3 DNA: TGTGCCAGCAGCTTAGAAGGGTTGACCCAAGAGACCCAGTACTTC.

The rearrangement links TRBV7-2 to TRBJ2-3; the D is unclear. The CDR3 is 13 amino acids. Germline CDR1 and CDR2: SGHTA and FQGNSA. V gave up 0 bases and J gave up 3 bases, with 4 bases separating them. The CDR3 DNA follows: TGTGCCAGCAGCTTAGCAATGACAGATACGCAGTATTTT. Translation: CASSLAMTDTQYF.

The CDR3: CASSLEGYRHEQYF. The CDR3 DNA follows: TGTGCCAGCAGTTTAGAAGGGTATCGCCACGAGCAGTACTTC. The chain recombines TRBV12-3 or TRBV12-4 with TRBJ2-7, with D unclear. The CDR3 is 14 amino acids. V gave up 1 base and J gave up 5 bases, with 12 bases separating them.

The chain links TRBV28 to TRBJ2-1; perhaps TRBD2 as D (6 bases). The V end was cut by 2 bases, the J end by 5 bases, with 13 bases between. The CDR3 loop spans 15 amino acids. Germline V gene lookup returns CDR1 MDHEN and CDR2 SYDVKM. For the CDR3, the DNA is TGTGCCAGCAGTTTAGTGGGGGGTCCTAACAATGAGCAGTTCTTC. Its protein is CASSLVGGPNNEQFF.

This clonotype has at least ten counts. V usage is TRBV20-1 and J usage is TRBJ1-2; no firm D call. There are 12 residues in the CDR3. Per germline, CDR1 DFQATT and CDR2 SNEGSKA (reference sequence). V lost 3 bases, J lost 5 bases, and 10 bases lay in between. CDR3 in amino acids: CSARGGAYGYTF. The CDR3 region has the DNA TGCAGTGCTAGGGGTGGAGCTTATGGCTACACCTTC.

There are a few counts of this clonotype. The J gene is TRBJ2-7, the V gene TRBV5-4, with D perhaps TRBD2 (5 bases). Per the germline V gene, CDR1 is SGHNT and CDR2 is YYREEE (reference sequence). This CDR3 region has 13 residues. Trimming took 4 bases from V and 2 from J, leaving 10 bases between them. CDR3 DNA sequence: TGTGCCAGCAGCATCCGGGAAACCTACGAGCAGTACTTC. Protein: CASSIRETYEQYF.

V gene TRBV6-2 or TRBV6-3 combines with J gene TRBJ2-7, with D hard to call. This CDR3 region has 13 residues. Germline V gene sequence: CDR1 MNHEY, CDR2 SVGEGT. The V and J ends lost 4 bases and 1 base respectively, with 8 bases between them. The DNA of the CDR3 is TGTGCCAGCAGTTTCGAACAATCCTACGAGCAGTACTTC. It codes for CASSFEQSYEQYF.

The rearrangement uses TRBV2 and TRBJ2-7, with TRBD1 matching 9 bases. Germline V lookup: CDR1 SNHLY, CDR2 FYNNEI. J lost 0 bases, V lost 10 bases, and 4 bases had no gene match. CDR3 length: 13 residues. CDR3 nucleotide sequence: TGTGCCACGGGACAGGGTCTCTCCTACGAGCAGTACTTC. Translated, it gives CATGQGLSYEQYF.

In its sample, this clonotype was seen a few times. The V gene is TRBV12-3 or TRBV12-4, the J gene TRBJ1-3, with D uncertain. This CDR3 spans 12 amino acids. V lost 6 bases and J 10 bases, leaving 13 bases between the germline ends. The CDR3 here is CASSSYLETIYF. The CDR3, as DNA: TGTGCCAGCAGCTCCTATTTAGAGACCATATATTTT.

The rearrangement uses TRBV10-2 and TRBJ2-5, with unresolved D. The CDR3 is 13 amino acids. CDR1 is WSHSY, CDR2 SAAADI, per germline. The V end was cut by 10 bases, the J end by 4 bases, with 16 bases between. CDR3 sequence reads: CATTMKDGETQYF. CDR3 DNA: TGCGCCACCACTATGAAGGACGGAGAGACCCAGTACTTC.

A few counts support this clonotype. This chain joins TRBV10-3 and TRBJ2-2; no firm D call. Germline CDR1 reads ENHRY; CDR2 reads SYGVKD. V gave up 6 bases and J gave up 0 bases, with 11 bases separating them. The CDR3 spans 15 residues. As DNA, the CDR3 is TGTGCCATCAGACCAGACCGGCCGAACACCGGGGAGCTGTTTTTT. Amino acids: CAIRPDRPNTGELFF.

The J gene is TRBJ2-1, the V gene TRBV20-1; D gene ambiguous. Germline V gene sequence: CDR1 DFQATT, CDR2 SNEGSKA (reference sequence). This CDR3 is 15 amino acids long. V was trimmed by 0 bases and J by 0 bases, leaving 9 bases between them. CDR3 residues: CSARDLESSYNEQFF. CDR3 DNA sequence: TGCAGTGCTAGAGATTTAGAGAGCTCCTACAATGAGCAGTTCTTC.

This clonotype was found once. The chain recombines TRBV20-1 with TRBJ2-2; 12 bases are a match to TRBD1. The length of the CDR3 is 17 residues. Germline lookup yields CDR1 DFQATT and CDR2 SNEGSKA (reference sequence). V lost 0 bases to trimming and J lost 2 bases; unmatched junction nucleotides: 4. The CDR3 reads CSARESGTGGNTGELFF. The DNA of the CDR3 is TGCAGTGCTAGAGAATCCGGGACAGGGGGCAACACCGGGGAGCTGTTTTTT.

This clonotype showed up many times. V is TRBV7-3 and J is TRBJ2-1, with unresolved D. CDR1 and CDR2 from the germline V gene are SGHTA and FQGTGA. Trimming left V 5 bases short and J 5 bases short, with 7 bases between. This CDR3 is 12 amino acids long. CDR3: CASSEADNEQFF. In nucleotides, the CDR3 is TGTGCCAGCAGCGAGGCCGACAATGAGCAGTTCTTC.